The 2 T cell receptor beta chains reported below all come from one sample, sequenced in a study. One entry per CDR3 protein, called by TCRdb with MiXCR from the 5' RACE reads. The sample yields 50,000 to 75,000 distinct CDR3 sequences, roughly 22% seen once. Sequenced sample: memory CD4+ T cells sorted from a lymph node. The subset was: memory CD4+ T cells, CD4+CD45RO+CD25-. Receptor source: a female donor with breast cancer.

This chain uses TRBV28 with TRBJ1-5, with unresolved D. From germline, CDR1 is MDHEN and CDR2 SYDVKM. This CDR3 is 12 amino acids long. V dropped 7 bases and J dropped 6 bases, with 10 bases sitting between them. For the CDR3, the DNA is TGTGCCAGCAACCGGGCTGGTCAGCCCCAGCATTTT. Its translation is CASNRAGQPQHF.

A note on this clonotype: Being one base from a much bigger clone, this may be a read error. This chain links TRBV7-3 with TRBJ2-6; D unclear. CDR3 size: 15 residues. Germline V gives CDR1 SGHTA, CDR2 FQGTGA. DNA of the CDR3: TGTGCCAGCAGCTTCTCTCGCTCTGGGACCAACGTCCTGACTTTC. It codes for CASSFSRSGTNVLTF.